The text below deals with one T cell receptor beta chain. Under the authors' procedure: Amplification of reference gene primers was used by the study to estimate nucleated cell counts. The repertoire was sequenced with immunoSEQ multiplex PCR; TCRdb's copy has only in-frame clones and lacks some. The V and J calls and clone size are taken from that table; D and trimming were inferred from the DNA. The sample records a few hundred thousand clones, around 83% being singletons. Germline CDR1 is MDHEN and CDR2 is SYDVKM. The CDR3 is 15 residues long. The germline V and J ends were trimmed by 6 bases and 1 base, with 15 bases remaining between them. Enrolled through a virtual design, the participants were between roughly 18 and 90 years of age and came from about two dozen US areas. These data are taken from a study of blood T cell repertoires in COVID-19. The wider study: Some COVID-19 samples were acute and others convalescent; all came from the United States, Italy and Spain. PBMCs, B-cell-depleted T cells, or T cells provided the cDNA or gDNA that made up the material.

Sequencing used PBMCs or T cells enriched from blood (not recorded which). The chain employs TRBV28 and TRBJ2-5; maybe TRBD1 (6 bases). This TCR came from a woman aged 40 to 50 who had recovered from COVID-19. In DNA, the CDR3 is TGTGCCAGCAGGCCGAAACAGGGCCTCCAAGAGACCCAGTACTTC. Amino acids: CASRPKQGLQETQYF. The full variable domain, its missing parts supplied by reference TRBV28 and TRBJ2-5, is DVKVTQSSRYLVKRTGEKVFLECVQDMDHENMFWYRQDPGLGLRLIYFSYDVKMKEKGDIPEGYSVSREKKERFSLILESASTNQTSMYLCASRPKQGLQETQYFGPGTRLLVL.